The 17 T cell receptor beta chains below all came from one sample that was sequenced in a study of T cell changes during pregnancy in multiple sclerosis. The table came from immunoSEQ multiplex PCR; TCRdb's copy has only in-frame clones and leaves some out. The sample lists about 74,000 clones, approximately 92% occurring once. The material was peripheral blood, obtained after pregnancy. The receptor set was obtained from a female donor in good health, enrolled as a control in a pregnancy study.

This clone was recorded only once. V gene TRBV27 combines with J gene TRBJ2-2; TRBD1 matches 7 bases. V lost 4 bases to trimming and J lost 5 bases; unmatched junction nucleotides: 10. The CDR3 is 16 amino acids. Germline V gene data show CDR1 as MNHEY and CDR2 as SMNVEV (reference sequence). CDR3 DNA: TGTGCCAGCAGTTACGCCGACAGGGTTGAGACCGGGGAGCTGTTTTTT. Protein sequence: CASSYADRVETGELFF.

The chain carries TRBV18 and TRBJ2-6; D is unresolved. Germline V gives CDR1 KGHSH, CDR2 LQKENI. This CDR3 is built from 16 residues. The V gene lost 2 bases and the J gene lost 1 base, with 9 bases spanning the gap. CDR3 bases: TGTGCCAGCTCACCATCAGTACAGTCTGGGGCCAACGTCCTGACTTTC. Amino acid sequence: CASSPSVQSGANVLTF.

The chain couples TRBV7-2 to TRBJ1-1; no definite D call. V was clipped by 1 base and J by 1 base, with 7 bases between them. The length of the CDR3 is 14 residues. Germline CDR1 reads SGHTA; CDR2 reads FQGNSA. In nucleotides, the CDR3 is TGTGCCAGCAGCTTAGGTTCGGGGAACACTGAAGCTTTCTTT. The encoded protein is CASSLGSGNTEAFF.

This chain uses TRBV4-1 with TRBJ1-3; 9 bases agree with TRBD1. The CDR3 has 16 residues. Germline V CDR1 and CDR2: MGHRA, YSYEKL. J gave up 4 bases and V 4 bases, and 8 bases lay outside the gene matches. The CDR3 DNA sequence: TGCGCCAGCAGCCGACCCGGGACAGGGATAGGAAACACCATATATTTT. Translated, it gives CASSRPGTGIGNTIYF.

The V gene is TRBV2, the J gene TRBJ2-7; possibly TRBD1 for D (5 bases). Germline CDR1 reads SNHLY; CDR2 reads FYNNEI. The CDR3 extends over 14 amino acids. Deletions cut 2 bases from V and 0 bases from J, with 8 bases between. The DNA for the CDR3 is TGTGCCAGCAGTGAATCGGACAACTCCTACGAGCAGTACTTC. Amino acid sequence: CASSESDNSYEQYF.

This clone was recorded a few times. The chain has TRBV28 and TRBJ2-1, with 9 bases aligning to TRBD2. In germline, CDR1 is MDHEN, CDR2 SYDVKM. The CDR3 is 15 amino acids. V gave up 6 bases and J gave up 6 bases; unmatched junction bases: 9. The CDR3 coding sequence is TGTGCCAGCAGCCCCGGGACTAGCAGTATCAATGAGCAGTTCTTC. Protein: CASSPGTSSINEQFF.

The chain is built from TRBV7-8 and TRBJ1-4; TRBD1 matches 9 bases. CDR1 SGHVS and CDR2 FQNEAQ come from the germline V gene. The length of the CDR3 is 18 residues. V was pared by 5 bases and J by 5 bases, with 15 bases of the junction left unmatched. The CDR3 DNA follows: TGTGCCAGCAGCCAGGGTGTGGGTCGGACAGGGGAAAATGAAAAACTGTTTTTT. It translates to CASSQGVGRTGENEKLFF.

This chain uses TRBV19 with TRBJ2-2; tentatively, D is TRBD1 (5 bases). Trimming took 8 bases from V and 5 from J, leaving 15 bases between them. CDR3 length: 14 residues. Germline V CDR1 and CDR2: LNHDA, SQIVND (reference sequence). The CDR3 reads CASVQGRGTGELFF. The DNA of the CDR3 is TGTGCCAGTGTGCAGGGAAGAGGTACCGGGGAGCTGTTTTTT.

The chain has TRBV28 and TRBJ1-1; possibly TRBD1 for D (6 bases). The CDR3 spans 14 residues. V shed 4 bases and J shed 5 bases, with 14 bases lying between them. The germline gives CDR1 MDHEN, CDR2 SYDVKM. Here the CDR3 reads CASSSTGQKTEAFF. DNA for the CDR3: TGTGCCAGCAGTTCTACAGGGCAGAAGACTGAAGCTTTCTTT.

V gene TRBV10-2 combines with J gene TRBJ1-1; D is ambiguous. This CDR3 region has 12 residues. The germline V gene has CDR1 WSHSY and CDR2 SAAADI. Trimming pared 5 bases from V and 2 bases from J, leaving 6 bases between. CDR3 DNA sequence: TGCGCCAGCAGTAGAGTAAACACTGAAGCTTTCTTT. Translation: CASSRVNTEAFF.

J is TRBJ2-1 and V is TRBV6-4, with 10 nucleotides matching TRBD2. V lost 1 base to trimming and J lost 1 base; unmatched junction nucleotides: 4. CDR1 and CDR2 from the germline V gene are MRHNA and SNTAGT. The length of the CDR3 is 17 residues. The CDR3, as DNA: TGTGCCAGCAGTGACTTGGGACTAGCGCATTCCTACAATGAGCAGTTCTTC. It specifies CASSDLGLAHSYNEQFF.

The rearrangement joins TRBV7-8 to TRBJ2-7; tentative D call: TRBD2 (5 bases). Per germline, CDR1 SGHVS and CDR2 FQNEAQ. V lost 2 bases and J 6 bases, leaving 17 bases between the germline ends. The CDR3 runs 15 residues. The CDR3 sequence is CASSLFRVRAREQYF. The CDR3 nucleotides are TGTGCCAGCAGCTTATTTAGGGTGAGGGCGCGCGAGCAGTACTTC.

V gene TRBV5-1 combines with J gene TRBJ2-2; possible D gene TRBD1, 5 bases. This CDR3 is 13 amino acids long. CDR1 is SGHRS, CDR2 YFSETQ, per germline. V shed 9 bases and J shed 5 bases, with 14 bases lying between them. The CDR3 region has the DNA TGCGCCACCCGCCAGGGTGGAACCGGGGAGCTGTTTTTT. It is translated as CATRQGGTGELFF.

The rearrangement uses TRBV27 and TRBJ2-7; 11 positions agree with TRBD2. The CDR3 covers 15 residues. Germline V gene data show CDR1 as MNHEY and CDR2 as SMNVEV (reference sequence). Unmatched junction bases numbered 5, after V lost 4 bases and J lost 3 bases. In DNA, the CDR3 is TGTGCCAGCAGTTCAAGACTAGCGGGGAACTACGAGCAGTACTTC. Translated: CASSSRLAGNYEQYF.

This clone has just one count. The DNA of the CDR3 is TGCGCCAGCAGCTTGGACGGGGGACCTGGAAACACCATATATTTT. It encodes CASSLDGGPGNTIYF. The chain links TRBV5-1 to TRBJ1-3; tentatively, D is TRBD1 (5 bases). Per the germline V gene, CDR1 is SGHRS and CDR2 is YFSETQ. The ends were cut back, 0 bases at V and 2 bases at J, with 9 bases in the middle. The CDR3 is 15 amino acids.

The gene calls are TRBV7-2 and TRBJ1-1, with TRBD1 identical over 9 bases. Germline CDR1 and CDR2: SGHTA and FQGNSA. There are 13 residues in the CDR3. V lost 10 bases, J lost 3 bases, and 6 bases stayed unmatched. The CDR3: CAILQGADTEAFF. CDR3 nucleotide sequence: TGTGCCATCTTACAGGGGGCTGACACTGAAGCTTTCTTT.

This clone was detected only once. The chain recombines TRBV5-1 with TRBJ2-1, with TRBD2 matching over 11 bases. The germline CDR1 and CDR2 sequences are SGHRS and YFSETQ. The CDR3 runs 14 residues. V shed 1 base and J 10 bases; nucleotides not matched to a gene: 4. CDR3 amino acids: CASSLLSGRVEQFF. In nucleotides, the CDR3 is TGCGCCAGCAGCTTGCTTAGCGGGAGGGTAGAGCAGTTCTTC.